Listed below are T cell receptor beta chains from one sample, sequenced in a study of blood T cell repertoires in COVID-19. Generated by immunoSEQ multiplex PCR, the TCRdb table keeps only in-frame clones and is missing some. The sample gives about 160,000 clones, 75% to 90% of which show up once; 3% to 3.5% is in the top ten. The source material was PBMCs or T cells enriched from blood (not recorded which). All receptors derive from an older woman who had recovered from COVID-19. CDR3s include the opening cysteine and the closing phenylalanine or tryptophan. The order of the fields is CDR3 protein, CDR3 DNA, clone size, D gene, J gene, V gene. D genes are given only for firm matches. Clone sizes are given selectively: once, few, many, or a class where the clone is expanded.

CASSQSSQGNSPLHF TGCGCCAGCAGTCAATCGTCGCAGGGTAATTCACCCCTCCACTTT - - TRBJ1-6 TRBV23-1
CASSPGGNEQFF TGTGCCAGCAGCCCCGGAGGAAATGAGCAGTTCTTC - - TRBJ2-1 TRBV3-1/TRBV3-2
CASSERTGNYGYTF TGTGCCAGCAGCGAGCGGACAGGGAACTATGGCTACACCTTC - TRBD1 TRBJ1-2 TRBV9
CASSRASGGPYEQYF TGTGCCAGCAGTCGCGCTAGCGGGGGCCCCTACGAGCAGTACTTC few TRBD2 TRBJ2-7 TRBV27
CASSFGQGGANTEAFF TGCGCCAGCAGCTTCGGACAGGGTGGGGCGAACACTGAAGCTTTCTTT few TRBD1 TRBJ1-1 TRBV5-1
CASSPPSGGDNEQFF TGTGCCAGCAGCCCCCCTAGCGGGGGTGACAATGAGCAGTTCTTC - TRBD2 TRBJ2-1 TRBV13
CASRRTGDTEAFF TGTGCCAGCAGGCGTACGGGGGACACTGAAGCTTTCTTT once - TRBJ1-1 TRBV25-1
CASTAGDRGYTF TGTGCCAGCACCGCAGGGGATCGCGGCTACACCTTC few - TRBJ1-2 TRBV6-5
CALSRRDRGPDTQYF TGTGCCTTATCTCGCCGGGACAGGGGACCAGATACGCAGTATTTT - - TRBJ2-3 TRBV21-1
CASSTVGSYNSPLHF TGTGCCAGCAGCACTGTTGGCTCCTATAATTCACCCCTCCACTTT few - TRBJ1-6 TRBV4-2
CATSDLRGTQYF TGTGCCACCAGTGATTTAAGGGGGACCCAGTACTTC - - TRBJ2-5 TRBV24-1